The entry below describes one T cell receptor beta chain. Antigen unknown. V was pared by 0 bases and J by 14 bases, with 13 bases between. Germline V gene data show CDR1 as SGHDN and CDR2 as FVKESK. The CDR3 loop spans 13 amino acids. Sequencing used immunoSEQ multiplex PCR; TCRdb keeps in-frame clones, though not all of them. The sample includes 50,000 to 60,000 clones, 65% to 80% of them seen just once. This specimen comes from a study of vaccination effects on CD4 cells after COVID-19. Once cultured for approximately ten days, the cells underwent separation to obtain CD4+ T cells. At days 3 and 7, half of the medium was exchanged for IL-2 medium.

This specimen consisted of CD4+ T cells from PBMCs cultured without peptide, obtained before COVID-19 vaccination. This sequence was found in a human donor who received a COVID-19 vaccine. This sequence joins TRBV14 and TRBJ1-4, with D hard to call. CDR3 residues: CASSQESPLRLFF. The CDR3 nucleotides are TGTGCCAGCAGCCAAGAAAGTCCCCTGAGGCTGTTTTTT.